Reported below is one TCR beta chain. Germline CDR1 LNHDA, CDR2 SQIVND (reference sequence). The CDR3 is 16 amino acids. Trimming removed 1 base from V and 10 bases from J, with 21 bases in between. The record originates from a study of T cell changes during pregnancy in multiple sclerosis. TCRdb's copy holds only in-frame clones and misses some; the assay was immunoSEQ multiplex PCR. The sample lists approximately 96,000 clones; roughly 94% were seen once. The sequence derives from a female donor in good health, enrolled as a control in a pregnancy study. The sequencing used peripheral blood, collected after pregnancy. The genes are TRBV19 and TRBJ2-3, with a tentative D call TRBD2 (6 bases). This chain's CDR3 is CASSIVSRLVAHPQYF. The CDR3, as DNA: TGTGCCAGTAGTATAGTTTCGAGACTAGTTGCACATCCGCAGTATTTT.